This T cell receptor (beta chain) was sequenced for a study of T cells after yellow fever vaccination. By 5'RACE template switching, TCR cDNA was produced, with a universal primer site and UMIs added in the process. Each CDR3 protein is one row after TCRdb ran MiXCR on the 5' RACE reads. The data contain approximately 550,000 distinct CDR3 sequences, around an eighth of them singletons. This clonotype was observed a handful of times. The V segment lost 0 bases and the J segment 5 bases; nucleotides outside the gene matches: 9. Germline lookup yields CDR1 SGDLS and CDR2 YYNGEE. The CDR3 has 16 amino acids.

The receptor was derived from a young man who received the YFV17D yellow fever vaccine. Material: PBMCs, obtained on the day of the yellow fever booster vaccination. The V gene is TRBV9, the J gene TRBJ2-7; 9 bases align to TRBD1. This chain's CDR3 is CASSVGGDRGGNEQYF. CDR3 coding DNA: TGTGCCAGCAGCGTAGGAGGAGACAGGGGGGGGAACGAGCAGTACTTC.